These 5 T cell receptor beta chains share one sample of origin, sequenced in a study of T cell responses to AZD1222 COVID-19 vaccine. Clones were sequenced by immunoSEQ multiplex PCR, and TCRdb holds only the in-frame ones, with some missing. The repertoire holds approximately 70,000 clones, with around 90% as singletons. The sequenced sample was peripheral blood, obtained on day 0 of AZD1222 vaccination. The receptors shown here come from an adult in good health.

The V gene is TRBV5-6, the J gene TRBJ1-6; D remains ambiguous. The V gene's germline CDR1 is SGHDT and CDR2 YYEEEE. Trimming left V 4 bases short and J 2 bases short, with 10 bases between. This CDR3 contains 15 residues. This chain's CDR3 is CASSDGSPYNSPLHF. CDR3 sequence (DNA): TGTGCCAGCAGCGACGGTTCGCCCTATAATTCACCCCTCCACTTT.

The chain employs TRBV3-1 (or the pseudogene TRBV3-2) and TRBJ2-7, with D possibly matching TRBD2 (6 bases). Trimming left V 1 base short and J 6 bases short, with 13 bases between. The CDR3 has 14 amino acids. CDR1 is LGHDT, CDR2 YNNKEL, per germline (reference sequence). The CDR3 DNA sequence: TGTGCCAGCAGCCAAGGGACGGAGGGCTCCGAGCAGTACTTC. Translation gives CASSQGTEGSEQYF.

The rearrangement links TRBV6-1 to TRBJ2-1; 10 nucleotides align to TRBD2. Germline assignment: CDR1 MNHNS and CDR2 SASEGT. With V trimmed by 2 bases and J by 3 bases, 7 bases remained unmatched. This CDR3 has 17 residues. Here the CDR3 reads CASSELTSGEVYNEQFF. CDR3 nucleotide sequence: TGTGCCAGCAGTGAATTAACTAGCGGGGAGGTCTACAATGAGCAGTTCTTC.

The rearrangement links TRBV4-2 to TRBJ1-1, with D perhaps TRBD1 (6 bases). CDR3 length: 15 residues. Germline CDR1 and CDR2: LGHNA and YNFKEQ. V was clipped by 5 bases and J by 0 bases, with 13 bases between them. The CDR3 protein is CASSGRGGMNTEAFF. As DNA, the CDR3 is TGTGCCAGCAGCGGGCGAGGGGGGATGAACACTGAAGCTTTCTTT.

The V call is TRBV2, the J call TRBJ1-5; 8 bases fit TRBD1. Trimming took 7 bases from V and 7 from J; bases not matched to a gene: 12. The CDR3 runs to 15 residues. Germline CDR1 is SNHLY and CDR2 is FYNNEI. CDR3 residues: CASTLDRGRGQPQHF. DNA for the CDR3: TGTGCCAGCACCTTAGACAGGGGAAGAGGACAGCCCCAGCATTTT.